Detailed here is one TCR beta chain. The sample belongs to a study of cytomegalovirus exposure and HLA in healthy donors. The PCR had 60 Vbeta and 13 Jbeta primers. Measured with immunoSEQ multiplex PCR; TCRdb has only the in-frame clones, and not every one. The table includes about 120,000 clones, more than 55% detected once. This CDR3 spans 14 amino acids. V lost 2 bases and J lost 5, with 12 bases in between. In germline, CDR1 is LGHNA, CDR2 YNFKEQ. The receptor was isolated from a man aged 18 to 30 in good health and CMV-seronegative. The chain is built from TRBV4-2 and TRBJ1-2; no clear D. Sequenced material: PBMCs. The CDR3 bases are TGTGCCAGCAGCCAATCCGGGGAGGGTTATGGCTACACCTTC. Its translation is CASSQSGEGYGYTF.